This TCR beta chain comes out of a study of CD8 T cells in Susac syndrome. Random hexamers primed reverse transcription of about 0.45 to 1 ug RNA. By means of immunoSEQ multiplex PCR, TCR beta CDR3 spanning 54 Vbeta and 13 Jbeta underwent amplification. TCRdb itself ran the immunoSEQ multiplex PCR reads through MiXCR, one entry per CDR3 protein. The sample contains a few hundred thousand distinct CDR3 sequences, 92% of which appear only once. Sequencing of TCR beta, carried out with a high-throughput approach, was applied to CD8+ and CD4+ T cells from the blood. Through negative isolation, CD4+ and CD8+ T cells were obtained, while TEMRA cells were enriched using FACS. This CDR3 spans 15 amino acids. Per the germline V gene, CDR1 is SGHNT and CDR2 is YYREEE (reference sequence). Trimming removed 1 base from V and 3 bases from J, with 12 bases in between. Study conclusions and caveats: The study conceded that relatively few individuals underwent its TCR sequencing and HLA analysis.

Comment on this clonotype: Its antigen is as yet unknown.

The specimen was CD8+ T cells from PBMCs. The TCR was taken from a human donor with multiple sclerosis. This sequence joins TRBV5-4 and TRBJ2-3, with D perhaps TRBD1 (6 bases). For the CDR3, the DNA is TGTGCCAGCAGCTTGAGGGGGTTTGGGACAGATACGCAGTATTTT. This translates into CASSLRGFGTDTQYF.